Here is one T cell receptor (beta chain) with its context. Its antigen remains unknown. These data originate in a study of T cell repertoires in ileal Crohn's disease. Study-wide points: Mucosal expansions were suggested to be mainly CD8 T cells.

CDR1 LNHNV and CDR2 YYDKDF come from the germline V gene (reference sequence). V lost 5 bases to trimming and J lost 1 base; unmatched junction nucleotides: 10. The CDR3 spans 16 residues. Eligibility required adulthood, ileal or ileocolonic Crohn's disease and indicated ileocolonic resection. Using immunoSEQ multiplex PCR, the repertoire was profiled, and TCRdb retains in-frame clones only, with some absent. The repertoire holds more than 11,000 clones, with approximately 63% as singletons. The TCR sequence derives from an adult with Crohn's disease. The material sequenced was ileal tissue. V usage is TRBV15 and J usage is TRBJ2-5; 7 nucleotides line up with TRBD2. The CDR3 DNA reads TGTGCCACCAGCTACAACGGAGCGGGGTCCCAAGAGACCCAGTACTTC. Its translation: CATSYNGAGSQETQYF.